The entry that follows covers one TCR beta chain sequence. Under the authors' procedure: For nucleated cells, counts were estimated from reference gene primer amplification. This table comes from immunoSEQ multiplex PCR, and its TCRdb copy is limited to in-frame clones, with some not included. V and J calls and clone size are as listed in that table; D and trimming were resolved from the DNA. This sample yields some 250,000 clones, of which approximately 85% are seen a single time; around 0.7% belongs to the top ten. The sample is drawn from a study of blood T cell repertoires in COVID-19. Across the whole study: The origin of the acute and convalescent COVID-19 samples was the United States, Italy and Spain. Sources were T cells, B-cell-depleted T cells, or PBMCs; the material itself was cDNA or gDNA.

The CDR3 spans 13 residues. V gave up 5 bases and J gave up 6 bases, with 13 bases separating them. Germline V lookup: CDR1 MNHEY, CDR2 SMNVEV (reference sequence). The V and J genes are TRBV27 and TRBJ1-2; D remains ambiguous. The sequence derives from a human donor in a cohort sampled during active COVID-19. The specimen sequenced was peripheral blood. The CDR3 protein is CASSHDGLDGYTF. The CDR3 nucleotides read TGTGCCAGCAGTCATGACGGACTTGATGGCTACACCTTC.